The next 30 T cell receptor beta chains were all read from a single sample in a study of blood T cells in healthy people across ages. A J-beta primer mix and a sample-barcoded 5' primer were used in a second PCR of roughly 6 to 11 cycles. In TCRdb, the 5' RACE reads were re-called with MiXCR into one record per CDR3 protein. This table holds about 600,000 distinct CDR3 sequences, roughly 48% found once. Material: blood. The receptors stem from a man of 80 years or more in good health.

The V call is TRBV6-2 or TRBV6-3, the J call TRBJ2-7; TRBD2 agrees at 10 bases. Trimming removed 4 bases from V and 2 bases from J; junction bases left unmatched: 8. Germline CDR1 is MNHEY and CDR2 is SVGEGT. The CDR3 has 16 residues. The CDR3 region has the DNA TGTGCCAGCAGTTCCCTAACTAGCGGGGTAACCTACGAGCAGTACTTC. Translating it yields CASSSLTSGVTYEQYF.

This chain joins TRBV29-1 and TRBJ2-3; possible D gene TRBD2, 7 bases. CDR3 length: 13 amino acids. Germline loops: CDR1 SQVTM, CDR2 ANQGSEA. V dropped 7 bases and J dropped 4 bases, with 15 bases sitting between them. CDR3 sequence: CSGGGQRSDTQYF. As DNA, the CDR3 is TGCAGCGGGGGGGGCCAGAGATCAGATACGCAGTATTTT.

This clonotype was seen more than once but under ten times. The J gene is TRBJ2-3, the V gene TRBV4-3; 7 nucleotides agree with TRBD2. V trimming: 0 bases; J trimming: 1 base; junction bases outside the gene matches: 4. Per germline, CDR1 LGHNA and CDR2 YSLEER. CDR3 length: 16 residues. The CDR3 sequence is CASSQDAGVGTDTQYF. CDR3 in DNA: TGCGCCAGCAGCCAAGATGCGGGAGTCGGCACAGATACGCAGTATTTT.

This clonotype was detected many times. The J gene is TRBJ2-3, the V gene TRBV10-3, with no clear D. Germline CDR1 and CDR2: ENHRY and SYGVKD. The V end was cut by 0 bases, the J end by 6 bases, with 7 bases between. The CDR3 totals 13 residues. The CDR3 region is CAISESLGDTQYF. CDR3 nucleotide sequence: TGTGCCATCAGTGAGTCCTTAGGGGATACGCAGTATTTT.

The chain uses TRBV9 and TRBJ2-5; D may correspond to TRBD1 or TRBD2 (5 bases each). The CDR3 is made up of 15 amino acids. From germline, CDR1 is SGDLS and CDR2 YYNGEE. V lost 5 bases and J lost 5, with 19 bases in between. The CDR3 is CASSLTGAGTETQYF. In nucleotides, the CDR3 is TGTGCCAGCAGTCTAACCGGGGCCGGGACGGAGACCCAGTACTTC.

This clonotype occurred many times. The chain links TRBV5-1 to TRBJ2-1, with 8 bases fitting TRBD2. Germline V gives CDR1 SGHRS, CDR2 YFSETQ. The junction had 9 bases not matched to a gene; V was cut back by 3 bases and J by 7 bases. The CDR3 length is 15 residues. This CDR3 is CASSSKFSGTNEQFF. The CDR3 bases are TGCGCCAGCAGCTCCAAATTTAGCGGGACTAATGAGCAGTTCTTC.

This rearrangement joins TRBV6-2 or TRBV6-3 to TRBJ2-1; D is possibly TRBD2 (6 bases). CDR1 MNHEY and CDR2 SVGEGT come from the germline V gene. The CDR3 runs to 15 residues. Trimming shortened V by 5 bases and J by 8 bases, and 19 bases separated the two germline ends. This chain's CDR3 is CASSRTGTPLDEQFF. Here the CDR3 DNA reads TGTGCCAGCAGTAGAACCGGGACTCCTTTGGATGAGCAGTTCTTC.

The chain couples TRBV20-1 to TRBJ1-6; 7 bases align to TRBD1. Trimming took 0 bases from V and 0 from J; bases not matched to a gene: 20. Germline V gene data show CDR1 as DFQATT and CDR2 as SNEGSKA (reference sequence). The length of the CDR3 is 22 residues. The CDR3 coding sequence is TGCAGTGCTAGAGATCGGTCTCGAACGACAGGGCGTATTAGCTCCTATAATTCACCCCTCCACTTT. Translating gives CSARDRSRTTGRISSYNSPLHF.

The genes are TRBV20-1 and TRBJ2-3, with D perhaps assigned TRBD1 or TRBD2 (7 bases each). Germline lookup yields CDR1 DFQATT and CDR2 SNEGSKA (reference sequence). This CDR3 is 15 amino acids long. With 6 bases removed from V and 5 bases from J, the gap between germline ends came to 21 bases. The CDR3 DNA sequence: TGCAGTGCCCCAATCAGGGGGGGAATTGGAGATACGCAGTATTTT. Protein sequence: CSAPIRGGIGDTQYF.

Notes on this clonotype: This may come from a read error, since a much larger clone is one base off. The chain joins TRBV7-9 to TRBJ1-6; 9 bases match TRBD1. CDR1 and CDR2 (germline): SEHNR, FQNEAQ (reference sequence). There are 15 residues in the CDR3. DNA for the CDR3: TGTGCCGGCAGCAGCCGGGACAGGGAGGACTCACCCCTCCACTTT. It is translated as CAGSSRDREDSPLHF.

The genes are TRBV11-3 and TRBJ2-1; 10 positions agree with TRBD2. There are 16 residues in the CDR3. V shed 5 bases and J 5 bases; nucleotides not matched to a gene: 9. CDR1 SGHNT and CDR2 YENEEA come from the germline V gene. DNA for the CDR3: TGTGCCAGCAGCCTGACCTTTACTAGCGGGAACAATGAGCAGTTCTTC. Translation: CASSLTFTSGNNEQFF.

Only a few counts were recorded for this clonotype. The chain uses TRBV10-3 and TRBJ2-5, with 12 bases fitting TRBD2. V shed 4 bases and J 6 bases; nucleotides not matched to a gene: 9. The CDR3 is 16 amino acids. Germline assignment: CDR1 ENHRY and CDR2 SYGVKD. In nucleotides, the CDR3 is TGTGCCATCAGTGCTCAAGGACTAGCGGGAATGAAGACCCAGTACTTC. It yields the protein CAISAQGLAGMKTQYF.

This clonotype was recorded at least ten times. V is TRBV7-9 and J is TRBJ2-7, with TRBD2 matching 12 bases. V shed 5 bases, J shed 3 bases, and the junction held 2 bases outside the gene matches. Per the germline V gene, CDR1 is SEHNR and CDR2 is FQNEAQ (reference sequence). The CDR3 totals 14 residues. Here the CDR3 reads CASSQGLAGYEQYF. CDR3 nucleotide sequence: TGTGCCAGCAGCCAGGGACTAGCGGGCTACGAGCAGTACTTC.

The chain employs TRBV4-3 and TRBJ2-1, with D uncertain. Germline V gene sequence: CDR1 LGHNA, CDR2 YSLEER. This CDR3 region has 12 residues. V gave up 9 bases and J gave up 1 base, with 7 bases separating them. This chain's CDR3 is CASGWSYNEQFF. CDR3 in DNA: TGCGCCAGTGGGTGGTCCTACAATGAGCAGTTCTTC.

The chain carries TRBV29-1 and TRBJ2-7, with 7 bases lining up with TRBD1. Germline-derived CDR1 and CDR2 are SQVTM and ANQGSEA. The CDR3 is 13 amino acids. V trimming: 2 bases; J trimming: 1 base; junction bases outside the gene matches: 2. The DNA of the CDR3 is TGCAGCGTTGAAAGGGACAGATCCTACGAGCAGTACTTC. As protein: CSVERDRSYEQYF.

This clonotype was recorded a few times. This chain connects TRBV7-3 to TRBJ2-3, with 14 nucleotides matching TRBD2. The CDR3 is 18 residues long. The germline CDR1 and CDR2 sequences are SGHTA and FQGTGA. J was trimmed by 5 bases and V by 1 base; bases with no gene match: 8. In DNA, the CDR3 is TGTGCCAGCAGCTTAAGAGTACGACTAGCGGGGGGGCAAGATACGCAGTATTTT. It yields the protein CASSLRVRLAGGQDTQYF.

The CDR3 region is CSANSQLNEQFF. CDR3 sequence (DNA): TGCAGTGCCAATAGCCAGCTGAATGAGCAGTTCTTC. The chain carries TRBV20-1 and TRBJ2-1; D is undetermined. There are 12 residues in the CDR3. V shed 6 bases and J shed 7 bases, with 13 bases lying between them. Germline lookup yields CDR1 DFQATT and CDR2 SNEGSKA (reference sequence).

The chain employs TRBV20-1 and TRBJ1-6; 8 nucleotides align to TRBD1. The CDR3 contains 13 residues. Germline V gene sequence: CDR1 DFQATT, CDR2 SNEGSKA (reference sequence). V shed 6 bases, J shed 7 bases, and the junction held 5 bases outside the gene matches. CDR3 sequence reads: CSAGQGGNSPLHF. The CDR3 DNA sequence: TGCAGTGCAGGACAGGGTGGCAATTCACCCCTCCACTTT.

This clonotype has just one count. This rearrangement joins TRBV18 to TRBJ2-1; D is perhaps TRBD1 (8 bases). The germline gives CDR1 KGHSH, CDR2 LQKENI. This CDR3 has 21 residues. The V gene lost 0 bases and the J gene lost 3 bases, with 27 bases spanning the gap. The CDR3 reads CASSPPTGEKEEGGFYNEQFF. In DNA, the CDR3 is TGTGCCAGCTCACCACCGACAGGGGAAAAAGAAGAGGGAGGGTTCTACAATGAGCAGTTCTTC.

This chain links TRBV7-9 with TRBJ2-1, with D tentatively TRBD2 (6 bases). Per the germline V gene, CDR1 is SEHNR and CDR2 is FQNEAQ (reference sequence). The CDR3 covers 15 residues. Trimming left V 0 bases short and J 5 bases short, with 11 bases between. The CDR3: CASSLASGYNNEQFF. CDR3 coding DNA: TGTGCCAGCAGCTTAGCTAGCGGTTACAACAATGAGCAGTTCTTC.

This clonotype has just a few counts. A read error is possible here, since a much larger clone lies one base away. CDR3 region: CASSYPIPRTGTEAFF. The CDR3 nucleotides are TGTGCCAGCAGTTACCCGATTCCTAGGACGGGTACTGAAGCTTTCTTT. V is TRBV6-6 and J is TRBJ1-1, with no clear D. CDR1 is MNHNY and CDR2 is SVGAGI in the germline V gene (reference sequence). CDR3 size: 16 residues. Trimming cost V 2 bases and J 5 bases, with 18 bases left between them.

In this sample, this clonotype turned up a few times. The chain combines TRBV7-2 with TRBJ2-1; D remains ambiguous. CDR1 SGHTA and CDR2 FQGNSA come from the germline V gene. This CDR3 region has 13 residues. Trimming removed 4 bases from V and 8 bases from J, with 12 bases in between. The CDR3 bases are TGTGCCAGCAGCTCCCAGCCCGCCCATGAGCAGTTCTTC. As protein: CASSSQPAHEQFF.

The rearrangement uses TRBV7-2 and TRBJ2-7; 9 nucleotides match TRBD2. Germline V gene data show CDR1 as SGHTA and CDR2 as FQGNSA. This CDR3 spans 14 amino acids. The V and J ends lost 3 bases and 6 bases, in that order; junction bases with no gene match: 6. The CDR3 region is CASSLELAGLEQYF. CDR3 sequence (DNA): TGTGCCAGCAGCTTGGAACTAGCGGGCCTCGAGCAGTACTTC.

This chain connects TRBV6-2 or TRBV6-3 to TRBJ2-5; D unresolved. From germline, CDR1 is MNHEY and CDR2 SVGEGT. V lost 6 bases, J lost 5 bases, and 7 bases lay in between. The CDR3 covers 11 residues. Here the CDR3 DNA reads TGTGCCAGCAGCCTCCCGGAGACCCAGTACTTC. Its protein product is CASSLPETQYF.

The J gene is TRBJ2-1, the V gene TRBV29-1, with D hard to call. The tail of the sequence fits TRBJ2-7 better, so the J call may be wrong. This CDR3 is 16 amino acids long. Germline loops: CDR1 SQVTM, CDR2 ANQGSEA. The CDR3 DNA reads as TGCAGCGTTGAAGGTAGTAGGGAACCTCACTACAATGAGCAGTACTTC. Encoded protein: CSVEGSREPHYNEQYF.

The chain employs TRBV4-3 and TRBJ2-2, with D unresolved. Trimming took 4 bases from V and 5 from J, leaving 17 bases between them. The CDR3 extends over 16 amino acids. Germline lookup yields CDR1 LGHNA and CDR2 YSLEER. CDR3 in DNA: TGCGCCAGCAGCCCATGGGCCAACTCGGGTACCGGGGAGCTGTTTTTT. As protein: CASSPWANSGTGELFF.

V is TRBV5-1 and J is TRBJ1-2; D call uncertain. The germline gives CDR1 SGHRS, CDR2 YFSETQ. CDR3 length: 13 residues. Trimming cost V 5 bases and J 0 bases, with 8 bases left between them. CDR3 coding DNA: TGCGCCAGCAGGGATTTGGCTAACTATGGCTACACCTTC. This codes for CASRDLANYGYTF.

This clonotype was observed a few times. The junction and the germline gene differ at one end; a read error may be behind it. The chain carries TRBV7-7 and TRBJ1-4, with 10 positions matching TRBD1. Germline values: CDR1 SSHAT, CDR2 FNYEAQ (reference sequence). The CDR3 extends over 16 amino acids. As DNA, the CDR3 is TGTGCTAGCAGCTTAGGCCCGGGACAGGGGAATGAAAAACTGTTTTTT. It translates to CASSLGPGQGNEKLFF. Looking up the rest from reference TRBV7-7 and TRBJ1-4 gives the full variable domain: GAGVSQSPRYKVTKRGQDVTLRCDPISSHATLYWYQQALGQGPEFLTYFNYEAQPDKSGLPSDRFSAERPEGSISTLTIQRTEQRDSAMYRCASSLGPGQGNEKLFFGSGTQLSVL.

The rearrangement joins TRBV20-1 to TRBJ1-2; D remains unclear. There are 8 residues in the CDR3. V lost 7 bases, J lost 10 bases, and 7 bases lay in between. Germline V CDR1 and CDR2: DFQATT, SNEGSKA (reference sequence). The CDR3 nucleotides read TGCAGTGGTCGTGACTACACCTTC. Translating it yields CSGRDYTF.

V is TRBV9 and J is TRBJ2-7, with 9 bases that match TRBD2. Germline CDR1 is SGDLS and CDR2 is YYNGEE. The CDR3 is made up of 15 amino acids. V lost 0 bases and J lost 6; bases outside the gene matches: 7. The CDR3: CASSVDAGGPREQYF. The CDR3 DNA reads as TGTGCCAGCAGCGTAGATGCGGGAGGGCCTCGCGAGCAGTACTTC.